There are a few counts of the clone carrying this T cell receptor (beta chain). The sample belongs to a study of graft-versus-host responses after intestinal transplantation. Generated by immunoSEQ multiplex PCR, the TCRdb table keeps only in-frame clones and is missing some. The sample records over 60,000 clones, approximately 92% being singletons. In germline, CDR1 is SQVTM, CDR2 ANQGSEA. This CDR3 comprises 13 residues. The V end was cut by 4 bases, the J end by 6 bases, with 16 bases between. The sequenced sample was bone marrow, obtained roughly 780 days after intestinal transplantation. This clonotype originated in a human patient who received an intestinal transplant, so some T cells may come from the graft donor. V is TRBV29-1 and J is TRBJ2-7; D is ambiguous. The CDR3 DNA reads as TGCAGCGTTGGGGTCCTCGAACCGGGCGAGCAGTACTTC. Translating it yields CSVGVLEPGEQYF.